The TCR beta chain described here comes from a study of blood T cell repertoires in COVID-19. Study-level information: Sites across the United States, Italy and Spain contributed samples from acute and convalescent COVID-19. Sources were T cells, B-cell-depleted T cells, or PBMCs; the material itself was cDNA or gDNA.

Original processing methods: Using reference gene primer amplification, nucleated cell counts were estimated. The method was immunoSEQ multiplex PCR; TCRdb's version includes in-frame clones alone and lacks a portion of them. V and J calls and clone size are copied from that table; D and trimming were computed from the DNA. Counted here are fewer than 200,000 clones, roughly 87% occurring once; the ten biggest clones make up 1.5% to 2%. CDR1 is GTSNPN, CDR2 SVGIG, per germline (reference sequence). The CDR3 has 12 residues. V was clipped by 2 bases and J by 5 bases, with 6 bases between them. The chain recombines TRBV30 with TRBJ2-2; TRBD2 might be the D (5 bases). The clonotype comes from a woman aged 50 to 65 with acute or convalescent COVID-19. The sequenced sample consisted of peripheral blood. The DNA for the CDR3 is TGTGCCTGGAGTAGGGAGACCGGGGAGCTGTTTTTT. Protein sequence: CAWSRETGELFF.